The 14 T cell receptor beta chains given below trace back to one sample, sequenced in a study of blood T cell repertoires in COVID-19. Data came from immunoSEQ multiplex PCR; TCRdb stores just in-frame clones and leaves some out. The data hold 150,000 to 200,000 clones, with roughly 90% observed a single time. Sequencing input: PBMCs or T cells enriched from blood (not recorded which). The origin of the receptors is a human donor with acute COVID-19. The donor label of this sample is uncertain.

This clone was recorded once. This rearrangement joins TRBV5-1 to TRBJ2-1; the match to TRBD2 covers 13 bases. CDR3 length: 15 amino acids. With 3 bases clipped from V and 6 bases from J, the junction kept 3 bases outside the gene matches. The germline gives CDR1 SGHRS, CDR2 YFSETQ. DNA for the CDR3: TGCGCCAGCAGCTCAACTAGCGGGGGGGCCAATGAGCAGTTCTTC. Translation gives CASSSTSGGANEQFF.

The CDR3 coding sequence is TGTGCCAGCAGCTTAGGTACGGGTATGCCCACCATATATTTT. It yields the protein CASSLGTGMPTIYF. The chain employs TRBV5-6 and TRBJ1-3; D is unclear. The CDR3 length is 14 residues. Germline V gene data show CDR1 as SGHDT and CDR2 as YYEEEE. V dropped 2 bases and J dropped 9 bases, with 15 bases sitting between them.

The chain links TRBV24-1 to TRBJ1-2; 11 nucleotides match TRBD1. CDR1 and CDR2 from the germline V gene are KGHDR and SFDVKD. With 2 bases clipped from V and 5 bases from J, the junction kept 6 bases outside the gene matches. There are 16 residues in the CDR3. The CDR3 DNA reads as TGTGCCACCAGTGATTCGTCGGGGACAGGGGGATATGGCTACACCTTC. As protein: CATSDSSGTGGYGYTF.

V and J are TRBV5-4 and TRBJ2-7; TRBD1 matches 8 bases. The germline CDR1 and CDR2 sequences are SGHNT and YYREEE (reference sequence). V shed 4 bases, J shed 0 bases, and the junction held 12 bases outside the gene matches. The CDR3 extends over 17 amino acids. CDR3 amino acids: CASSRVGRQGSSYEQYF. The CDR3 DNA reads TGTGCCAGCAGCCGGGTGGGGAGACAGGGGTCCTCCTACGAGCAGTACTTC.

The CDR3 coding sequence is TGTGCCAGCAGCCAAGTAGGTGGGGCAACCTACGAGCAGTACTTC. Translated: CASSQVGGATYEQYF. V is TRBV14 and J is TRBJ2-7; D may be TRBD1 (5 bases). This CDR3 has 15 amino acids. In germline, CDR1 is SGHDN, CDR2 FVKESK. Trimming removed 1 base at V and 2 bases at J, with 12 bases between.

The V call is TRBV7-2, the J call TRBJ1-2, with 8 positions matching TRBD1. Germline values: CDR1 SGHTA, CDR2 FQGNSA. The trim removed 5 bases at V and 7 bases at J, leaving 6 bases unmatched. The CDR3 runs 13 residues. The CDR3, as DNA: TGTGCCAGCAGCCAGACAGGGGTCGGTGGCTACACCTTC. Protein sequence: CASSQTGVGGYTF.

This chain connects TRBV3-1 (or the pseudogene TRBV3-2) to TRBJ1-5; D is undetermined. Trimming took 4 bases from V and 7 from J, leaving 23 bases between them. Per germline, CDR1 LGHDT and CDR2 YNNKEL (reference sequence). The CDR3 sequence is 17 residues long. The CDR3 sequence is CASSPSASGPLFQPQHF. The CDR3 DNA follows: TGTGCCAGCAGCCCGTCGGCCAGCGGCCCGCTTTTCCAGCCCCAGCATTTT.

The chain has TRBV7-9 and TRBJ2-7, with TRBD1 matching over 10 bases. Germline trimming cut 3 bases from V and 3 bases from J; bases unmatched to any gene: 5. The CDR3 extends over 15 amino acids. Per germline, CDR1 SEHNR and CDR2 FQNEAQ (reference sequence). CDR3 in amino acids: CASSFPGTGDYEQYF. Here the CDR3 DNA reads TGTGCCAGCAGCTTCCCCGGGACAGGGGACTACGAGCAGTACTTC.

V usage is TRBV7-9 and J usage is TRBJ1-2; 7 nucleotides align to TRBD1. Germline V gene data show CDR1 as SEHNR and CDR2 as FQNEAQ (reference sequence). The CDR3 is 13 amino acids. With V trimmed by 9 bases and J by 5 bases, 9 bases remained unmatched. CDR3 DNA: TGTGCCAGTAATTTAGGGGGACAGTATGGCTACACCTTC. It codes for CASNLGGQYGYTF.

V is TRBV19 and J is TRBJ1-3; D unresolved. Trimming removed 7 bases from V and 1 base from J, with 14 bases in between. The CDR3 has 15 amino acids. Germline V gene sequence: CDR1 LNHDA, CDR2 SQIVND (reference sequence). The chain's CDR3 is CASKRAIGSGNTIYF. The CDR3 DNA reads as TGTGCCAGTAAGAGGGCGATCGGGTCTGGAAACACCATATATTTT.

This clone was picked up one time. The genes are TRBV28 and TRBJ1-5, with D unresolved. The CDR3 totals 16 residues. Germline V gene data show CDR1 as MDHEN and CDR2 as SYDVKM. Trimming stripped 4 bases from V and 2 bases from J, with 15 bases between. The CDR3 sequence is CASSSPGGKGNQPQHF. The CDR3 bases are TGTGCCAGCAGTTCCCCGGGAGGGAAGGGCAATCAGCCCCAGCATTTT.

V usage is TRBV19 and J usage is TRBJ1-1, with D maybe TRBD1 (5 bases). Trimming cost V 5 bases and J 7 bases, with 8 bases left between them. Germline loops: CDR1 LNHDA, CDR2 SQIVND (reference sequence). CDR3 size: 11 residues. CDR3 protein: CASSGGVEAFF. CDR3 nucleotides: TGTGCCAGTAGTGGGGGGGTTGAAGCTTTCTTT.

The rearrangement joins TRBV19 to TRBJ2-5; 7 positions agree with TRBD1. The germline V gene has CDR1 LNHDA and CDR2 SQIVND (reference sequence). V trimming: 9 bases; J trimming: 0 bases; junction bases outside the gene matches: 4. The CDR3 loop spans 13 amino acids. This CDR3 is CASSGQNQETQYF. CDR3 bases: TGTGCCAGCTCGGGACAGAACCAAGAGACCCAGTACTTC.

This chain joins TRBV5-1 and TRBJ2-7, with a weak D call TRBD2 (5 bases). Germline CDR1 SGHRS, CDR2 YFSETQ. CDR3 size: 14 residues. V was pared by 2 bases and J by 5 bases, with 14 bases between. The DNA for the CDR3 is TGCGCCAGCAGCTTAGACGGGCGGAGGAACGAGCAGTACTTC. This encodes CASSLDGRRNEQYF.